A selection of T cell receptor beta chains follows, all from one sample in a study of cytomegalovirus exposure and HLA in healthy donors. Profiled with immunoSEQ multiplex PCR; TCRdb holds only in-frame clones, not every one. The data hold about 160,000 clones, with about 72% observed a single time. Input material: PBMCs. The receptors were gathered from a man between 50 and 59 years old in good health and CMV-seropositive. CDR3s include the opening cysteine and the closing phenylalanine or tryptophan. A D gene is named only where the DNA matches it firmly. Part of the rows lack a size; the others show once, few, many or a class for expanded clones.

v_gene: TRBV9
abundance: .
len: 16
j_gene: TRBJ1-1
d_gene: TRBD1
CDR3nt: TGTGCCAGCAGCGTAGGTACAGGGGTGAAGGACACTGAAGCTTTCTTT
CDR3aa: CASSVGTGVKDTEAFF

v_gene: TRBV4-3
abundance: few
len: 15
j_gene: TRBJ2-1
d_gene: .
CDR3nt: TGCGCCAGCAGCCAAGGGAGGAGATTTTACAATGAGCAGTTCTTC
CDR3aa: CASSQGRRFYNEQFF

v_gene: TRBV9
abundance: once
len: 18
j_gene: TRBJ2-6
d_gene: .
CDR3nt: TGTGCCAGCAGCGTAGGACAGGATACCCGCTCTGGGGCCAACGTCCTGACTTTC
CDR3aa: CASSVGQDTRSGANVLTF

v_gene: TRBV5-4
abundance: .
len: 16
j_gene: TRBJ2-7
d_gene: TRBD1
CDR3nt: TGTGCCAGCAGCTTGGACGGGACAGGGTCTTCCTACGAGCAGTACTTC
CDR3aa: CASSLDGTGSSYEQYF

v_gene: TRBV10-3
abundance: .
len: 16
j_gene: TRBJ1-5
d_gene: TRBD1
CDR3nt: TGTGCCATCAGTGACGGGACAGTCGTGGGCAATCAGCCCCAGCATTTT
CDR3aa: CAISDGTVVGNQPQHF

v_gene: TRBV9
abundance: .
len: 12
j_gene: TRBJ2-1
d_gene: .
CDR3nt: TGTGCCAGCAGGGGGGCCGGCAATGAGCAGTTCTTC
CDR3aa: CASRGAGNEQFF

v_gene: TRBV7-9
abundance: once
len: 18
j_gene: TRBJ2-1
d_gene: .
CDR3nt: TGTGCCAGCAGTTCAAACACAGGAGGGGGCTCCGGGTACAATGAGCAGTTCTTC
CDR3aa: CASSSNTGGGSGYNEQFF

v_gene: TRBV6-4
abundance: .
len: 12
j_gene: TRBJ1-1
d_gene: .
CDR3nt: TGTGCCAGCATCTCCCTAGGGGGTGAAGCTTTCTTT
CDR3aa: CASISLGGEAFF

v_gene: TRBV5-6
abundance: once
len: 16
j_gene: TRBJ1-5
d_gene: .
CDR3nt: TGTGCCAGCAGCTTGGCCGGCGGTGTAAACAATCAGCCCCAGCATTTT
CDR3aa: CASSLAGGVNNQPQHF

v_gene: TRBV27
abundance: .
len: 13
j_gene: TRBJ1-5
d_gene: .
CDR3nt: TGTGCCAGCAGTTATGGGGAGGCTCAGCCCCAGCATTTT
CDR3aa: CASSYGEAQPQHF

v_gene: TRBV4-3
abundance: once
len: 15
j_gene: TRBJ2-7
d_gene: .
CDR3nt: TGCGCCAGCAGCCAAGATTCGCAGGGGCTCTACGAGCAGTACTTC
CDR3aa: CASSQDSQGLYEQYF

v_gene: TRBV28
abundance: .
len: 15
j_gene: TRBJ2-7
d_gene: TRBD1
CDR3nt: TGTGCCAGCTTGACCCCGGGACAGGGGTACTACGAGCAGTACTTC
CDR3aa: CASLTPGQGYYEQYF

v_gene: TRBV6-1
abundance: .
len: 19
j_gene: TRBJ1-6
d_gene: .
CDR3nt: TGTGCCAGCAGTGAAGCAACAGGTTTTCGAAGCTCCTATAATTCACCCCTCCACTTT
CDR3aa: CASSEATGFRSSYNSPLHF

v_gene: TRBV10-1
abundance: .
len: 13
j_gene: TRBJ2-1
d_gene: .
CDR3nt: TGCGCCAGCAGCCCCAGCTCCTACAATGAGCAGTTCTTC
CDR3aa: CASSPSSYNEQFF

v_gene: TRBV7-2
abundance: .
len: 17
j_gene: TRBJ1-2
d_gene: TRBD1
CDR3nt: TGTGCCAGCAGCATTGATCCAAGGGGGCTTTATGGCTATGGCTACACCTTC
CDR3aa: CASSIDPRGLYGYGYTF

v_gene: TRBV5-8
abundance: .
len: 17
j_gene: TRBJ2-3
d_gene: TRBD2
CDR3nt: TGTGCCAGCAGCTTGGTCCTAGCGGGGGGGCCTGAGGATACGCAGTATTTT
CDR3aa: CASSLVLAGGPEDTQYF

v_gene: TRBV28
abundance: .
len: 15
j_gene: TRBJ2-4
d_gene: TRBD1
CDR3nt: TGTGCCAGCAGTTCCGGGACAGTTCTAAAAAACATTCAGTACTTC
CDR3aa: CASSSGTVLKNIQYF

v_gene: TRBV7-9
abundance: few
len: 15
j_gene: TRBJ1-4
d_gene: .
CDR3nt: TGTGCCAGCACCCAACCTACGAGGACGGGGGAAAAACTGTTTTTT
CDR3aa: CASTQPTRTGEKLFF

v_gene: TRBV2
abundance: few
len: 15
j_gene: TRBJ2-1
d_gene: TRBD2
CDR3nt: TGTGCCAGCATGCCCGGGACTAGCGGATTCAATGAGCAGTTCTTC
CDR3aa: CASMPGTSGFNEQFF

v_gene: TRBV11-2
abundance: .
len: 17
j_gene: TRBJ1-2
d_gene: .
CDR3nt: TGTGCCAGCAGCGATAAAAAGATAGGACAGTCCCCCGTAGGCTACACCTTC
CDR3aa: CASSDKKIGQSPVGYTF

v_gene: TRBV7-9
abundance: .
len: 14
j_gene: TRBJ2-3
d_gene: .
CDR3nt: TGTGCCAGCAGCTCTACGGTGGCTGGGGCTACGCAGTATTTT
CDR3aa: CASSSTVAGATQYF

v_gene: TRBV4-3
abundance: .
len: 13
j_gene: TRBJ2-1
d_gene: .
CDR3nt: TGCGCCAGCAGCCGGGGGAGGTACAATGAGCAGTTCTTC
CDR3aa: CASSRGRYNEQFF

v_gene: TRBV10-3
abundance: once
len: 13
j_gene: TRBJ2-7
d_gene: .
CDR3nt: TGTGCCATCAGAGGGGACTTTGCCTACGAGCAGTACTTC
CDR3aa: CAIRGDFAYEQYF

v_gene: TRBV6-5
abundance: .
len: 16
j_gene: TRBJ2-1
d_gene: TRBD2
CDR3nt: TGTGCCAGCAGTTACTGGCGGGGGAGCTCCTACAATGAGCAGTTCTTC
CDR3aa: CASSYWRGSSYNEQFF

v_gene: TRBV6-5
abundance: .
len: 16
j_gene: TRBJ1-4
d_gene: TRBD1
CDR3nt: TGTGCCAGCAGTTACTCGGGGGACAGGGGGTATGGTAAACTGTTTTTT
CDR3aa: CASSYSGDRGYGKLFF

v_gene: TRBV15
abundance: .
len: 16
j_gene: TRBJ1-5
d_gene: TRBD1
CDR3nt: TGTGCCACCAGACCTTCCGGGGGGACAGGCCATCAGCCCCAGCATTTT
CDR3aa: CATRPSGGTGHQPQHF

v_gene: TRBV9
abundance: .
len: 17
j_gene: TRBJ2-2
d_gene: TRBD1
CDR3nt: TGTGCCAGCAGCCTCACGGTGGGACAGGGGAACACCGGGGAGCTGTTTTTT
CDR3aa: CASSLTVGQGNTGELFF

v_gene: TRBV5-1
abundance: .
len: 14
j_gene: TRBJ1-1
d_gene: .
CDR3nt: TGCGCCAGCAGCTGGAGAGGCGGAACAAGTGAAGCTTTCTTT
CDR3aa: CASSWRGGTSEAFF

v_gene: TRBV5-1
abundance: once
len: 15
j_gene: TRBJ2-3
d_gene: TRBD2
CDR3nt: TGCGCCAGCTGTGAACGCGGGGGGGCAGTAGATACGCAGTATTTT
CDR3aa: CASCERGGAVDTQYF

v_gene: TRBV5-1
abundance: .
len: 13
j_gene: TRBJ1-2
d_gene: .
CDR3nt: TGCGCCAGCAGCCCCCCAGGGATGGCTGGCTACACCTTC
CDR3aa: CASSPPGMAGYTF

v_gene: TRBV30
abundance: .
len: 12
j_gene: TRBJ2-7
d_gene: TRBD1
CDR3nt: TGTGCCTGGAGCCCGACAGGGGGCGAGCAGTACTTC
CDR3aa: CAWSPTGGEQYF

v_gene: TRBV28
abundance: .
len: 16
j_gene: TRBJ1-6
d_gene: TRBD1
CDR3nt: TGTGCCAGCAGGTCTCAGGGGGCGGCAAGCTCTTCACCCCTCCACTTT
CDR3aa: CASRSQGAASSSPLHF

v_gene: TRBV6-1
abundance: few
len: 14
j_gene: TRBJ2-3
d_gene: TRBD2
CDR3nt: TGTGCCAGCACGGCGGGGGGGCTCGCAGATACGCAGTATTTT
CDR3aa: CASTAGGLADTQYF

v_gene: TRBV28
abundance: few
len: 15
j_gene: TRBJ2-7
d_gene: TRBD1
CDR3nt: TGTGCCAGCAGTTTTCTGCAGGGGGCTGTCTACGAGCAGTACTTC
CDR3aa: CASSFLQGAVYEQYF

v_gene: TRBV7-2
abundance: .
len: 17
j_gene: TRBJ2-5
d_gene: TRBD2
CDR3nt: TGTGCCAGCAGCTTAGGGGGACTAGCGGGGGCAAGGGAGACCCAGTACTTC
CDR3aa: CASSLGGLAGARETQYF

v_gene: TRBV13
abundance: .
len: 12
j_gene: TRBJ1-2
d_gene: .
CDR3nt: TGTGCCAGCAGCTTAGTTGGGGGCGGCTACACCTTC
CDR3aa: CASSLVGGGYTF

v_gene: TRBV5-1
abundance: .
len: 14
j_gene: TRBJ2-5
d_gene: TRBD2
CDR3nt: TGCGCCAGCAGCACTAGCGGGGGTCAAGAGACCCAGTACTTC
CDR3aa: CASSTSGGQETQYF

v_gene: TRBV5-1
abundance: once
len: 16
j_gene: TRBJ2-1
d_gene: TRBD2
CDR3nt: TGCGCCAGCAGCTGGTCCGGGACTAGCGTGGGGAATGAGCAGTTCTTC
CDR3aa: CASSWSGTSVGNEQFF

v_gene: TRBV5-1
abundance: .
len: 16
j_gene: TRBJ2-7
d_gene: TRBD1
CDR3nt: TGCGCCAGCAGCTTCACCAGACAGGGGATCCCCTACGAGCAGTACTTC
CDR3aa: CASSFTRQGIPYEQYF

v_gene: TRBV6-5
abundance: .
len: 12
j_gene: TRBJ1-2
d_gene: TRBD1
CDR3nt: TGTGCCAGCAGTGCAGGGGGTAGTGGCTACACCTTC
CDR3aa: CASSAGGSGYTF

v_gene: TRBV30
abundance: few
len: 13
j_gene: TRBJ1-2
d_gene: .
CDR3nt: TGTGCCGGCAAGAGGGGACAATACTATGGCTACACCTTC
CDR3aa: CAGKRGQYYGYTF

v_gene: TRBV29-1
abundance: .
len: 13
j_gene: TRBJ2-2
d_gene: .
CDR3nt: TGCAGCGTTGTCGGCGGGCCCGCCGGGGAGCTGTTTTTT
CDR3aa: CSVVGGPAGELFF

v_gene: TRBV23-1
abundance: .
len: 18
j_gene: TRBJ1-1
d_gene: TRBD1
CDR3nt: TGCGCCAGCAGTCCCCACCTTAGACAGGGCATATCGAACACTGAAGCTTTCTTT
CDR3aa: CASSPHLRQGISNTEAFF

v_gene: TRBV6-1
abundance: .
len: 14
j_gene: TRBJ1-2
d_gene: TRBD1
CDR3nt: TGTGCCAGCAGTCAAGAGGGGGCAGTATATGGCTACACCTTC
CDR3aa: CASSQEGAVYGYTF

v_gene: TRBV18
abundance: few
len: 15
j_gene: TRBJ2-1
d_gene: TRBD2
CDR3nt: TGTGCCAGCTCACCACCTGGGACTAGAGGCAATGAGCAGTTCTTC
CDR3aa: CASSPPGTRGNEQFF

v_gene: TRBV10-3
abundance: .
len: 15
j_gene: TRBJ2-1
d_gene: TRBD2
CDR3nt: TGTGCCATCAGTGGGGAGGGTAGCTGGGGCAATGAGCAGTTCTTC
CDR3aa: CAISGEGSWGNEQFF

v_gene: TRBV28
abundance: .
len: 12
j_gene: TRBJ1-2
d_gene: .
CDR3nt: TGTGCCAGCACCACTCCCCCCGGGCAGAGGGACTTC
CDR3aa: CASTTPPGQRDF

v_gene: TRBV27
abundance: .
len: 12
j_gene: TRBJ1-2
d_gene: .
CDR3nt: TGTGCCAGCAGTTCCGACAGCTATGGCTACACCTTC
CDR3aa: CASSSDSYGYTF

v_gene: TRBV7-8
abundance: .
len: 13
j_gene: TRBJ2-7
d_gene: .
CDR3nt: TGTGCCAGCAGTAGCCAAGGCTTCGGCGAGCAGTACTTC
CDR3aa: CASSSQGFGEQYF

v_gene: TRBV5-1
abundance: .
len: 15
j_gene: TRBJ2-7
d_gene: TRBD1
CDR3nt: TGCGCCAGCAGCTTTGGACAGGGGGCTTTCGACGAGCAGTACTTC
CDR3aa: CASSFGQGAFDEQYF

v_gene: TRBV7-9
abundance: .
len: 14
j_gene: TRBJ1-6
d_gene: .
CDR3nt: TGTGCCAGCAGCGGGAGCTCCTATAATTCACCCCTCCACTTT
CDR3aa: CASSGSSYNSPLHF

v_gene: TRBV7-2
abundance: .
len: 14
j_gene: TRBJ2-7
d_gene: TRBD2
CDR3nt: TGTGCCAGCAGCACGCGGGGGAACTCCTACGAGCAGTACTTC
CDR3aa: CASSTRGNSYEQYF

v_gene: TRBV10-3
abundance: .
len: 14
j_gene: TRBJ1-2
d_gene: .
CDR3nt: TGTGCCATCAGTGATGCGGGCCCCTCTGGCGGCTACACCTTC
CDR3aa: CAISDAGPSGGYTF